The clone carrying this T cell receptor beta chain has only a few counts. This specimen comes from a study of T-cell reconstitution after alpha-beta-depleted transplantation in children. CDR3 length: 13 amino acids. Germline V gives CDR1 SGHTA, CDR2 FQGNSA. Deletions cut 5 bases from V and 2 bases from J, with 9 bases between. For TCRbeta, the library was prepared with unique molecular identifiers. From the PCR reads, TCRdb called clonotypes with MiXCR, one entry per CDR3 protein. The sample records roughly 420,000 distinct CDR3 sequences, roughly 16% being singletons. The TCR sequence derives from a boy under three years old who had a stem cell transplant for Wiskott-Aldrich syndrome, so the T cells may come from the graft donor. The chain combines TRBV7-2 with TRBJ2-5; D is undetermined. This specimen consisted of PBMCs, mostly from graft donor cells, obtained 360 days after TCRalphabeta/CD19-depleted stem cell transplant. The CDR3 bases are TGTGCCAGCAGCGAGTCGATACAAGAGACCCAGTACTTC. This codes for CASSESIQETQYF.